Listed below are T cell receptor beta chains from one sample, sequenced in a study of cytomegalovirus exposure and HLA in healthy donors. TCRdb's copy holds only in-frame clones and misses some; the assay was immunoSEQ multiplex PCR. The table records about 130,000 clones, about 91% of them present only once. The sequenced material came from PBMCs. The receptors were gathered from a young woman in good health and CMV-seronegative. The CDR3 runs from the conserved cysteine through the conserved F or W. The D gene is left open where the match is weak. The listing skips clone size in some rows; elsewhere it reads once, few, many or a size class.

>17|TRBJ2-1|NA|NA|TRBV4-2
TGTGCCAGCAGCCAAGAAATTGGCGATGGGGGTAGGGGGGAGCAGTTCTTC
CASSQEIGDGGRGEQFF
>19|TRBJ2-1|TRBD2|NA|TRBV5-1
TGCGCCAGCAGCAGGGGACTAGCGGGGGGACAGAGCTCCTACAATGAGCAGTTCTTC
CASSRGLAGGQSSYNEQFF
>14|TRBJ2-2|TRBD1|NA|TRBV29-1
TGCAGCGGCAGGACAGGGGGTAGTTCCGGGGAGCTGTTTTTT
CSGRTGGSSGELFF
>16|TRBJ2-3|NA|NA|TRBV23-1
TGCGCCAGCAGTCAAGTTCCAGGCCGGGGTACAGATACGCAGTATTTT
CASSQVPGRGTDTQYF
>15|TRBJ1-1|NA|NA|TRBV6-1
TGTGCCAGCATGTATCCGTCCAGAAGGAACACTGAAGCTTTCTTT
CASMYPSRRNTEAFF
>15|TRBJ2-3|TRBD1|NA|TRBV6-5
TGTGCCAGCAGTTCGGACAGGGGGCGGCAAGATACGCAGTATTTT
CASSSDRGRQDTQYF
>14|TRBJ2-5|TRBD1|NA|TRBV6-1
TGTGCCAGCAGTCAACGGGACAGCCAAGAGACCCAGTACTTC
CASSQRDSQETQYF
>12|TRBJ1-2|NA|NA|TRBV29-1
TGCAGCGTTGTCGAAGGAGGGCTTGGCTACACCTTC
CSVVEGGLGYTF
>16|TRBJ2-1|NA|NA|TRBV4-1
TGCGCCAGCAGCCAAGCCACCCCGGGGGGCGTGAATGAGCAGTTCTTC
CASSQATPGGVNEQFF
>14|TRBJ1-1|TRBD1|NA|TRBV5-1
TGCGCCAGCAGCGGGACAGGGGGAAGTGACACAGCTTTCTTT
CASSGTGGSDTAFF
>14|TRBJ2-7|NA|NA|TRBV28
TGTGCCAGCAGTCCGGACGGGAGCTCCTACGAGCAGTACTTC
CASSPDGSSYEQYF
>13|TRBJ2-5|TRBD2|NA|TRBV6-6
TGTGCCACTGGCGGGGGGGTCGGGGAGACCCAGTACTTC
CATGGGVGETQYF
>15|TRBJ1-1|NA|NA|TRBV5-1
TGCGCCAGCAGCTCGCCGACAAGTATGAACACTGAAGCTTTCTTT
CASSSPTSMNTEAFF
>14|TRBJ2-1|TRBD1|NA|TRBV6-5
TGTGCCAGCAGTCTAATCGGGACAGACAATGAGCAGTTCTTC
CASSLIGTDNEQFF
>12|TRBJ2-5|TRBD1|NA|TRBV6-5
TGTGCCAGCCTGGACAGGGGCTTGGCCCAGTACTTC
CASLDRGLAQYF
>14|TRBJ1-1|NA|NA|TRBV6-1
TGTGCCAGCAGTAGAAGGGGTGGGGACACTGAAGCTTTCTTT
CASSRRGGDTEAFF
>15|TRBJ2-1|NA|NA|TRBV2
TGTGCCAGCAGGAGGGGGCGGGATAGCCGGGGTGAGCAGTTCTTC
CASRRGRDSRGEQFF
>12|TRBJ2-7|NA|NA|TRBV7-2
TGTGCCAGCAGCTTGGTAGCCTACGAGCAGTACTTC
CASSLVAYEQYF
>15|TRBJ2-1|NA|NA|TRBV6-8
TGTGCCAGCAGCGGTGAACTGAGCTCCTACAATGAGCAGTTCTTC
CASSGELSSYNEQFF
>15|TRBJ2-7|TRBD1|NA|TRBV30
TGTGCCTGGAGATTATCTTCGGGACAGGGGATCGAGCAGTACTTC
CAWRLSSGQGIEQYF
>16|TRBJ2-3|TRBD2|NA|TRBV27
TGTGCCAGCAGCCTCCTCGCCGCGGGAGGGCCGAATACGCAGTATTTT
CASSLLAAGGPNTQYF
>14|TRBJ1-1|TRBD1|NA|TRBV6-1
TGTGCCAGCATAAACGACCCAGGGGGAGGTGAAGCTTTCTTT
CASINDPGGGEAFF
>13|TRBJ2-3|TRBD1|once|TRBV29-1
TGCAGCGTTGACCTGGGACAGGGAAATACGCAGTATTTT
CSVDLGQGNTQYF
>13|TRBJ2-5|TRBD1|NA|TRBV27
TGTGCCAGCAGGGACACAGGGGGGGAGACCCAGTACTTC
CASRDTGGETQYF
>14|TRBJ2-1|TRBD2|NA|TRBV28
TGTGCCAGCAGCCCACTAGCGGGGGTCAATGAGCAGTTCTTC
CASSPLAGVNEQFF
>15|TRBJ1-1|NA|few|TRBV27
TGTGCCAGCAGTTTCCGTTTCACTACGAACACTGAAGCTTTCTTT
CASSFRFTTNTEAFF
>13|TRBJ1-6|NA|NA|TRBV30
TGTGCCTGGGGTTACGGGGGGAATTCACCCCTCCACTTT
CAWGYGGNSPLHF
>16|TRBJ2-7|TRBD2|NA|TRBV14
TGTGCCAGCAGCCCGGGACTAGCGGGAATATACTACGAGCAGTACTTC
CASSPGLAGIYYEQYF
>14|TRBJ1-2|TRBD1|NA|TRBV11-2
TGTGCCAGCAGCTTTGAAGGGGGCGCGGGTGGCTACACCTTC
CASSFEGGAGGYTF
>13|TRBJ2-1|NA|NA|TRBV28
TGTGCCAGCACACAGGGATTTATGGATGAGCAGTTCTTC
CASTQGFMDEQFF
>16|TRBJ2-1|TRBD2|NA|TRBV5-6
TGTGCCAGCAGCTACCCGCGGGAGGTCTCGGTGGATGAGCAGTTCTTC
CASSYPREVSVDEQFF
>16|TRBJ1-5|NA|few|TRBV19
TGTGCCAGTACCATTCAGGGTGGTCGGGGCAATCAGCCCCAGCATTTT
CASTIQGGRGNQPQHF
>12|TRBJ2-1|NA|NA|TRBV28
TGTGCCAGCCGAATTACAGTGGATGAGCAGTTCTTC
CASRITVDEQFF
>14|TRBJ1-2|NA|NA|TRBV11-2
TGTGCCAGCAGCTCATCCAGGGGCAACTATGGCTACACCTTC
CASSSSRGNYGYTF
>17|TRBJ2-1|TRBD2|once|TRBV6-4
TGTGCCAGCAGTGCTAACCTAGCGGGTAGCTCCTACAATGAGCAGTTCTTC
CASSANLAGSSYNEQFF
>15|TRBJ2-2|TRBD1|NA|TRBV11-3
TGTGCCAGCAGCCCCGGGACAGCGAACACCGGGGAGCTGTTTTTT
CASSPGTANTGELFF
>14|TRBJ2-1|NA|NA|TRBV14
TGTGCCAGCAGCCAAGAGTCAGGGATTGATGAGCAGTTCTTC
CASSQESGIDEQFF
>16|TRBJ1-3|NA|NA|TRBV18
TGTGCCAGCTCAATCCCGGGACTTAGCTCTGGAAACACCATATATTTT
CASSIPGLSSGNTIYF
>15|TRBJ2-7|TRBD2|NA|TRBV18
TGTGCCAGCTCACCTGGGACTAGCGGGGGCCTCGAGCAGTACTTC
CASSPGTSGGLEQYF
>18|TRBJ2-1|TRBD2|NA|TRBV11-2
TGTGCCAGCAGCTTAGCTAGCGGGGAACTGTTGACCTACAATGAGCAGTTCTTC
CASSLASGELLTYNEQFF
>13|TRBJ1-1|NA|NA|TRBV28
TGTGCCAGCAGTCCGTATAGAAACACTGAAGCTTTCTTT
CASSPYRNTEAFF
>15|TRBJ1-1|TRBD1|NA|TRBV10-3
TGTGCCATCAAGACGGGGACAGGGGCCGGGACTGAAGCTTTCTTT
CAIKTGTGAGTEAFF
>15|TRBJ2-2|NA|NA|TRBV7-8
TGTGCCAGCAGCTTAATCTCTCTGAACACCGGGGAGCTGTTTTTT
CASSLISLNTGELFF
>13|TRBJ1-3|NA|once|TRBV2
TGTGCCAGCATTGCGGGGCCTGGAAACACCATATATTTT
CASIAGPGNTIYF
>17|TRBJ1-3|TRBD1|NA|TRBV28
TGTGCCAGCAGTTCCAGGGACAGGCCCCTTCTCGGAAACACCATATATTTT
CASSSRDRPLLGNTIYF
>14|TRBJ2-7|NA|NA|TRBV27
TGTGCCAGCAGTTTAGACTCCAATGGTCTCGAGCAGTACTTC
CASSLDSNGLEQYF
>16|TRBJ1-4|NA|NA|TRBV9
TGTGCCAGCAGCGAAGGACAGCCCACAACTAATGAAAAACTGTTTTTT
CASSEGQPTTNEKLFF